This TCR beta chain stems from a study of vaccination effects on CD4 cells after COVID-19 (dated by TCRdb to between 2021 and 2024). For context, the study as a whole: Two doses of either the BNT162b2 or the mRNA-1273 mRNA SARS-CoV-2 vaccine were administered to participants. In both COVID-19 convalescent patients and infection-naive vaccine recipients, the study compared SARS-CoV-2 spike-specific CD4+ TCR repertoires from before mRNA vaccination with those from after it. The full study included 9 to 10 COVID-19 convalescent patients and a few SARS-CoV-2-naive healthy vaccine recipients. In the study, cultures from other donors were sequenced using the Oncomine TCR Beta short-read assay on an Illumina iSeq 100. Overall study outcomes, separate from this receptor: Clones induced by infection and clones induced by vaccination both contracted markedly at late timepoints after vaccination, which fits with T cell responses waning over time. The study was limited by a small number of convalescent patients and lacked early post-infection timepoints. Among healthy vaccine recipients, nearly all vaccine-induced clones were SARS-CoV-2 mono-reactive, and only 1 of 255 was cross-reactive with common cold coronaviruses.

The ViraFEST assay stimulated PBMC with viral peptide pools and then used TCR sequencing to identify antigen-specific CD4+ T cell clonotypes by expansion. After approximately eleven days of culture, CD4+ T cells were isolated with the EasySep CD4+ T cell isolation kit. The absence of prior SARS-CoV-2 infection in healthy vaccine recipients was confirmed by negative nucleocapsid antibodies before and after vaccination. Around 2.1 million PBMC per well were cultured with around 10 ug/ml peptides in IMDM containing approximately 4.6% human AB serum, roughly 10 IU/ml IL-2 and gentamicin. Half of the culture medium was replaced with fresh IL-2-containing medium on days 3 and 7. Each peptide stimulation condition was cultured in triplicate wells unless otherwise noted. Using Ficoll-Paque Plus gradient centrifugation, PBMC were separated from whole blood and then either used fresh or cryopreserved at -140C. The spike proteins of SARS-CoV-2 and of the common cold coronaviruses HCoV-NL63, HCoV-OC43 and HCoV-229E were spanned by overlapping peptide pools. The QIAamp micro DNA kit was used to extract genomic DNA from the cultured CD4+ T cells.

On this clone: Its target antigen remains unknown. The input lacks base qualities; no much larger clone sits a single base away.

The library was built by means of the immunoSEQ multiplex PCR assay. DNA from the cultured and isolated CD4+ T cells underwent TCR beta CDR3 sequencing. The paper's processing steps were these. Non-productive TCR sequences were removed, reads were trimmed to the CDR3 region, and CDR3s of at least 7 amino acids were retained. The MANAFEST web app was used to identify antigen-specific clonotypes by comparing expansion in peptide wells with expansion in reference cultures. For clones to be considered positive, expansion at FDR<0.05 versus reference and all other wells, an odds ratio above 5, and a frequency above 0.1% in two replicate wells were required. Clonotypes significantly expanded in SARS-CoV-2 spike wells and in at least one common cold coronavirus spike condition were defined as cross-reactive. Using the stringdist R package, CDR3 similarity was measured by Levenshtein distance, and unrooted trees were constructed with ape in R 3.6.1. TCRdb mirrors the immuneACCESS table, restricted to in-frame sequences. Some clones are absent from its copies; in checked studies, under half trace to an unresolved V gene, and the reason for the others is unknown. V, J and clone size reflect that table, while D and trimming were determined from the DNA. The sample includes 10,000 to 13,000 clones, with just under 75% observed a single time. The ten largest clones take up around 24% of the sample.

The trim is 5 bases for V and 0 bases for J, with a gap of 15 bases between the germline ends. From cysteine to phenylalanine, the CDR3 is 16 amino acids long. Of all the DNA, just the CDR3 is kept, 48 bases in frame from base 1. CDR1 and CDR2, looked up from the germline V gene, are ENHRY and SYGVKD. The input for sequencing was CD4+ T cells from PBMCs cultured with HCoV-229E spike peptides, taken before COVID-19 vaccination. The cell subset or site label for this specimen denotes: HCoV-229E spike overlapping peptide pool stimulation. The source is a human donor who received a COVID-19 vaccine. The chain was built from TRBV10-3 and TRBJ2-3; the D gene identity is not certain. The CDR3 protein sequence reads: CAISTPRVPSTDTQYF. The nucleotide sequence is TGTGCCATCAGTACCCCCCGGGTCCCTAGCACAGATACGCAGTATTTT.